Shown below are 24 T cell receptor beta chains from a single sample sequenced in a study of a mutant IDH1 vaccine in newly diagnosed glioma. For these TCRs, the target antigens are not known. Indicated time point: week 35, safety follow-up. It was 300 ug of mutant IDH1 20-mer peptide that made up each vaccine dose, given with topical imiquimod. Generated by immunoSEQ multiplex PCR, the TCRdb table keeps only in-frame clones and is missing some. Among 60,000 to 65,000 clones listed, less than 90% were seen once. Material: PBMCs, obtained from a glioma patient whose treatment included an IDH1 peptide vaccine. Receptor source: a young man with glioma.

The J gene is TRBJ2-1, the V gene TRBV10-2; D is ambiguous. The CDR3 is 15 residues long. Trimming stripped 7 bases from V and 0 bases from J, with 13 bases between. CDR1 and CDR2 (germline): WSHSY, SAAADI. CDR3 region: CASTDRLSSYNEQFF. In DNA form, the CDR3 reads TGCGCCAGCACCGACCGCCTGAGCTCCTACAATGAGCAGTTCTTC.

This clone was detected a few times. The rearrangement links TRBV4-1 to TRBJ1-1, with D possibly TRBD1 on 6 matching bases. This CDR3 has 16 amino acids. Germline loops: CDR1 MGHRA, CDR2 YSYEKL. V was trimmed by 0 bases and J by 5 bases, leaving 16 bases between them. As DNA, the CDR3 is TGCGCCAGCAGCCAAGACAGGGGTTGGGAGGATACTGAAGCTTTCTTT. This sequence encodes CASSQDRGWEDTEAFF.

This clone was counted a few times. This chain joins TRBV7-9 and TRBJ1-5; D may be TRBD1 (6 bases). Germline values: CDR1 SEHNR, CDR2 FQNEAQ (reference sequence). Trimming removed 2 bases at V and 2 bases at J, with 13 bases between. CDR3 length: 16 residues. In DNA form, the CDR3 reads TGTGCCAGCAGCTTATTCGGGACAAAAGGCAATCAGCCCCAGCATTTT. Its protein is CASSLFGTKGNQPQHF.

The CDR3 is CASSSPGGEQYF. In DNA, the CDR3 is TGTGCCAGCAGCTCCCCAGGGGGGGAGCAGTACTTC. The chain uses TRBV11-2 and TRBJ2-7; D might be TRBD1 (7 bases). Looked up from germline, CDR1 is SGHAT and CDR2 is FQNNGV. V was trimmed by 4 bases and J by 7 bases, leaving 11 bases between them. This CDR3 has 12 amino acids. The full variable domain, rest sourced from reference TRBV11-2 and TRBJ2-7, is EAGVAQSPRYKIIEKRQSVAFWCNPISGHATLYWYQQILGQGPKLLIQFQNNGVVDDSQLPKDRFSAERLKGVDSTLKIQPAKLEDSAVYLCASSSPGGEQYFGPGTRLTVT.

V gene TRBV14 combines with J gene TRBJ2-1, with D maybe TRBD2 (5 bases). V was shortened by 3 bases and J by 2 bases, with 14 bases between the two germline ends. CDR3 length equals 16 residues. The germline gives CDR1 SGHDN, CDR2 FVKESK. The CDR3 nucleotides are TGTGCCAGCAGCCATTTCCGGGGAGATACCTACAATGAGCAGTTCTTC. Its protein is CASSHFRGDTYNEQFF.

Regarding this clone: Other DNA sequences from this sample encode an identical CDR3 as well. V is TRBV28 and J is TRBJ1-1; D ambiguous. The CDR3 totals 11 residues. Germline V gene lookup returns CDR1 MDHEN and CDR2 SYDVKM. Trimming stripped 2 bases from V and 5 bases from J, with 3 bases between. The DNA for the CDR3 is TGTGCCAGCAGTTTAAGAACTGAAGCTTTCTTT. Its translation: CASSLRTEAFF. The full variable domain, in which reference TRBV28 and TRBJ1-1 provide the parts outside the CDR3, is DVKVTQSSRYLVKRTGEKVFLECVQDMDHENMFWYRQDPGLGLRLIYFSYDVKMKEKGDIPEGYSVSREKKERFSLILESASTNQTSMYLCASSLRTEAFFGQGTRLTVV.

The chain uses TRBV7-7 and TRBJ2-7; 8 bases match TRBD1. The CDR3 is made up of 15 amino acids. Per the germline V gene, CDR1 is SSHAT and CDR2 is FNYEAQ (reference sequence). Unmatched junction bases numbered 6, after V lost 2 bases and J lost 3 bases. In DNA, the CDR3 is TGTGCCAGCAGCTTACGACAGGGGACCCTCTACGAGCAGTACTTC. This encodes CASSLRQGTLYEQYF.

The genes are TRBV19 and TRBJ1-1; unclear D gene. This CDR3 spans 14 amino acids. Germline loops: CDR1 LNHDA, CDR2 SQIVND (reference sequence). Trimming pared 7 bases from V and 5 bases from J, leaving 17 bases between. CDR3 DNA sequence: TGTGCCAGTACGATACTAAGGGAAAGGACTGAAGCTTTCTTT. Residues: CASTILRERTEAFF.

The chain recombines TRBV15 with TRBJ2-3, with TRBD1 identical over 8 bases. From germline, CDR1 is LNHNV and CDR2 YYDKDF (reference sequence). The CDR3 has 17 amino acids. J gave up 1 base and V 3 bases, and 9 bases lay outside the gene matches. CDR3 coding DNA: TGTGCCACCAGCAGTCGGACAGGGAAATTTGGCACAGATACGCAGTATTTT. It specifies CATSSRTGKFGTDTQYF.

V usage is TRBV25-1 and J usage is TRBJ2-1, with TRBD1 as a possible D gene (6 bases). The CDR3 covers 13 residues. Germline-derived CDR1 and CDR2 are MGHDK and SYGVNS. Trimming removed 4 bases at V and 9 bases at J, with 13 bases between. CDR3 DNA: TGTGCCAGCAGTGGGCCCAGGGGCGGTGAGCAGTTCTTC. Translating gives CASSGPRGGEQFF.

The chain carries TRBV13 and TRBJ2-7; 7 positions agree with TRBD1. CDR3 length: 16 residues. CDR1 is PRHDT, CDR2 FYEKMQ, per germline (reference sequence). Trimming removed 5 bases from V and 3 bases from J; junction bases left unmatched: 13. CDR3 nucleotide sequence: TGTGCCAGCAGCCTGAACCCTGTCTACAGGGGCTACGAGCAGTACTTC. This codes for CASSLNPVYRGYEQYF.

This chain links TRBV7-2 with TRBJ2-5; D could derive from TRBD1 or TRBD2 (5 bases each). This CDR3 region has 17 residues. Trimming shortened V by 2 bases and J by 5 bases, and 21 bases separated the two germline ends. Germline CDR1 reads SGHTA; CDR2 reads FQGNSA. The CDR3 DNA sequence: TGTGCCAGCAGCTTAACCCCGGGACCTCCTTTGCGGGAGACCCAGTACTTC. Its translation is CASSLTPGPPLRETQYF. The variable domain in full, completed from reference TRBV7-2 and TRBJ2-5, reads GAGVSQSPSNKVTEKGKDVELRCDPISGHTALYWYRQSLGQGLEFLIYFQGNSAPDKSGLPSDRFSAERTGGSVSTLTIQRTQQEDSAVYLCASSLTPGPPLRETQYFGPGTRLLVL.

The chain is built from TRBV6-1 and TRBJ1-5; 10 positions match TRBD1. V lost 4 bases, J lost 1 base, and 1 base stayed unmatched. This CDR3 is 15 amino acids long. The germline V gene has CDR1 MNHNS and CDR2 SASEGT. This CDR3 reads CASSVDRGSNQPQHF. Here the CDR3 DNA reads TGTGCCAGCAGTGTGGACAGGGGGAGCAATCAGCCCCAGCATTTT.

The J gene is TRBJ2-7, the V gene TRBV7-9, with D possibly being TRBD1 (6 bases). Germline CDR1 reads SEHNR; CDR2 reads FQNEAQ (reference sequence). V lost 5 bases, J lost 0 bases, and 11 bases lay in between. This CDR3 region has 14 residues. As DNA, the CDR3 is TGTGCCAGCAGCCCAACAGGGAGCTCCTACGAGCAGTACTTC. Translated: CASSPTGSSYEQYF. The full variable domain, in which reference TRBV7-9 and TRBJ2-7 provide the parts outside the CDR3, is DTGVSQNPRHKITKRGQNVTFRCDPISEHNRLYWYRQTLGQGPEFLTYFQNEAQLEKSRLLSDRFSAERPKGSFSTLEIQRTEQGDSAMYLCASSPTGSSYEQYFGPGTRLTVT.

This chain connects TRBV29-1 to TRBJ2-1, with D possibly being TRBD1 (5 bases). The CDR3 covers 14 residues. The germline V gene has CDR1 SQVTM and CDR2 ANQGSEA. V gave up 0 bases and J gave up 7 bases, with 13 bases separating them. The CDR3 nucleotides read TGCAGCGTTGAAGATTCGGCCAGGGTAAATGAGCAGTTCTTC. The encoded protein is CSVEDSARVNEQFF.

V is TRBV7-8 and J is TRBJ1-2; D not certain. The CDR3 runs 15 residues. The germline gives CDR1 SGHVS, CDR2 FQNEAQ. Trimming took off 5 bases at V and 3 bases at J, with 16 bases between the two ends. The CDR3 nucleotides read TGTGCCAGCAGCGTCCGCTCTGGAATTGACTATGGCTACACCTTC. Its translation: CASSVRSGIDYGYTF.

CDR3 in DNA: TGTGCCAGCAGCCCCAGTTCGCCCGGGGCAGATACGCAGTATTTT. Its translation is CASSPSSPGADTQYF. The chain employs TRBV6-5 and TRBJ2-3; possible D gene TRBD2, 5 bases. The CDR3 runs to 15 residues. V was clipped by 6 bases and J by 4 bases, with 17 bases between them. Germline loops: CDR1 MNHEY, CDR2 SVGAGI.

This clone was picked up one time. The chain employs TRBV5-1 and TRBJ2-7, with D unresolved. Germline V gene lookup returns CDR1 SGHRS and CDR2 YFSETQ. The V and J ends lost 5 bases and 3 bases respectively, with 12 bases between them. The CDR3 has 13 residues. CDR3 residues: CASRSQTNYEQYF. The DNA for the CDR3 is TGCGCCAGCAGGTCGCAGACCAACTACGAGCAGTACTTC.

This rearrangement joins TRBV30 to TRBJ1-4; perhaps TRBD1 as D (5 bases). This CDR3 region has 15 residues. V was pared by 7 bases and J by 8 bases, with 23 bases between. The germline V gene has CDR1 GTSNPN and CDR2 SVGIG (reference sequence). The CDR3 DNA sequence: TGTGCCTACACGTACACCAGGTCGCAGGGCGAAAAACTGTTTTTT. This translates into CAYTYTRSQGEKLFF.

The chain uses TRBV7-9 and TRBJ2-2; D unclear. CDR3 length equals 14 residues. From germline, CDR1 is SEHNR and CDR2 FQNEAQ (reference sequence). The V end lost 5 bases, the J end lost 1 base, and 8 bases lay between the germline ends. The CDR3 is CASSPKRNTGELFF. The CDR3 coding sequence is TGTGCCAGCAGCCCGAAAAGGAACACCGGGGAGCTGTTTTTT.

The chain has TRBV4-2 and TRBJ2-5; maybe TRBD2 (7 bases). The CDR3 totals 14 residues. V gave up 1 base and J gave up 4 bases, with 10 bases separating them. Germline V CDR1 and CDR2: LGHNA, YNFKEQ. The CDR3 nucleotides are TGTGCCAGCAGCCAAGGGGAGGGGGGAGAGACCCAGTACTTC. It is translated as CASSQGEGGETQYF.

In this sample, this clone turned up a few times. The gene calls are TRBV6-1 and TRBJ1-6, with D uncertain. V gave up 3 bases and J gave up 7 bases, with 7 bases separating them. CDR1 is MNHNS, CDR2 SASEGT, per germline. The CDR3 is 13 amino acids. Here the CDR3 DNA reads TGTGCCAGCAGTGACTCGTTAAATTCACCCCTCCACTTT. Its protein product is CASSDSLNSPLHF.

J is TRBJ1-6 and V is TRBV6-1; TRBD1 is a possible D gene (6 bases). Germline values: CDR1 MNHNS, CDR2 SASEGT. V dropped 7 bases and J dropped 11 bases, with 15 bases sitting between them. The CDR3 totals 13 residues. This chain's CDR3 is CASTTGPPTPLHF. Here the CDR3 DNA reads TGTGCCAGCACCACAGGGCCCCCGACACCCCTCCACTTT.

The rearrangement uses TRBV19 and TRBJ1-2; possibly TRBD1 for D (6 bases). V lost 7 bases, J lost 5 bases, and 20 bases lay in between. This CDR3 contains 15 residues. The germline CDR1 and CDR2 sequences are LNHDA and SQIVND (reference sequence). In DNA form, the CDR3 reads TGTGCCAGTACCGAAGGACAGCCAAAAATTTATGGCTACACCTTC. Translated: CASTEGQPKIYGYTF.